This T cell receptor (beta chain) originates from a study of T cells expressing NK-cell markers (dated by TCRdb to the early 2020s). General notes on the study: Three sorted T-cell subsets (CD3+CD56+NKG2C+, CD3+CD56+NKG2C- and CD3+CD56-NKG2C+) from roughly eight donors had their TCR beta-chain repertoires profiled. Among the eight sequenced donors, seven were HCMV-seropositive and one was HCMV-seronegative. The study sequenced eight donors, all healthy volunteers chosen at random: three men and five women. Sequencing of the libraries produced 2 x 150 bp reads on Illumina HiSeq 2000/2500, MiSeq or NextSeq.

HCMV-specific IgG was detected in serum with a commercial ELISA kit to determine HCMV serostatus. Peripheral blood mononuclear cells were isolated from blood by Ficoll density gradient centrifugation. Concerning this clonotype itself: Its antigen has not been determined.

TCRdb records Illumina HiSeq 2000 as the sequencer. 5'RACE template switching, by which a universal primer site and unique molecular identifiers were added, was used to make TCR beta cDNA libraries. cDNA synthesis was primed from the TCR beta constant segment, followed by two successive PCR amplification steps. As for the authors' bioinformatics: MIGEC was used to demultiplex reads and group reads by UMI, and MiTCR was used to assemble and quantify clonotypes. Only TCR cDNA sequences supported by at least two reads were kept to exclude erroneous sequences. The tcR package was used for downstream repertoire analysis, and clonotypes were matched between fractions using CDR3 nucleotide sequence together with V segment. VDJmatch was used to annotate antigen specificity against VDJdb, with one amino acid substitution allowed in CDR3. One entry per CDR3 protein sequence results from the TCRdb reprocessing of the reads, with DNA left out. None of the V and J calls come from the authors' own analysis; TCRdb made them. The sample table on file contains a few hundred thousand distinct CDR3 sequences. The top ten clones comprise around 1.4% of the sample.

The investigation overall reported the following: It remained unclear whether the expanded NKG2C-expressing T cell clones were specific for HCMV antigens. For six donors, the dominant CD3+CD56+NKG2C+ clonotypes were among the top 10 CD8+ clonotypes and accounted for about 1.0-8% of CD8+ T cells. Those dominant clonotypes were again the most abundant among CD3+CD56-NKG2C+ cells in four donors, at about 28.3-60.1%.

The germline V gene yields SGHRS for CDR1 and YFSETQ for CDR2. The CDR3, from cysteine to phenylalanine, totals 12 residues. No DNA appears here. This TCR derives from a woman aged 45 to 65 in good health. Donor details come from another sample of the same person, matched by shared clones. The chain uses TRBV5-1 and TRBJ2-2; TCRdb's assignment of TRBD2 cannot be checked, as there is no DNA. Sequencing was done on a sample of blood T cells: a sorted CD56 or NKG2C T cell subset, CD4+ or CD8+ T cells, or bulk PBMC T cells (not recorded which). CDR3 region: CASSWLAGELFF.